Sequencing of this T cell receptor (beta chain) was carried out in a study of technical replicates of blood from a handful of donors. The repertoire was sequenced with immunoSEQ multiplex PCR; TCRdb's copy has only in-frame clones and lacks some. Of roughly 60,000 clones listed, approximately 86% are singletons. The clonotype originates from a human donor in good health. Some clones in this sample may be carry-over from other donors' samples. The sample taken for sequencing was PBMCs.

CDR3 in DNA: TGCGCCAGCAGCTTGGATGGACTAGCTGGGGCCTACAATGAGCAGTTCTTC. It encodes CASSLDGLAGAYNEQFF. The genes are TRBV5-1 and TRBJ2-1; 8 bases are shared with TRBD2. The CDR3 totals 17 residues. The V gene's germline CDR1 is SGHRS and CDR2 YFSETQ. The V gene end was trimmed by 0 bases and the J gene end by 2 bases; junction bases not matched to a gene: 7.